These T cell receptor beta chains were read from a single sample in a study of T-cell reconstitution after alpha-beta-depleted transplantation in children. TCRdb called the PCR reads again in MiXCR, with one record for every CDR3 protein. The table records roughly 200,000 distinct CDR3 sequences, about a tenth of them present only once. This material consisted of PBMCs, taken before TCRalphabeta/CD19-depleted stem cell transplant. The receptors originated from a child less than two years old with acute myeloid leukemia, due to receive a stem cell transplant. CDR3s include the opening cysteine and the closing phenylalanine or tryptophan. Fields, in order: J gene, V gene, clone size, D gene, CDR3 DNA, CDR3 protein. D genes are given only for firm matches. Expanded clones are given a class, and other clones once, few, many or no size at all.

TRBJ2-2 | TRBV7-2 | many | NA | TGTGCCAGCAGCCTCCCCTGGAGGACCCTCGGGGAGCTGTTTTTT | CASSLPWRTLGELFF
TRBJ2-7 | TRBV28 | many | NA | TGTGCCAGCAGTTTGAGTTGGGGCGGGGCTAGCTCCTACGAGCAGTACTTC | CASSLSWGGASSYEQYF
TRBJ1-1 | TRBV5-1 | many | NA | TGCGCCAGCAGCCCCCGGACAGCCCGGCGGACTGAAGCTTTCTTT | CASSPRTARRTEAFF
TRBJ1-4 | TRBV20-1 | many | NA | TGCAGTGCTTTTCGGGGAGAAAAACTGTTTTTT | CSAFRGEKLFF
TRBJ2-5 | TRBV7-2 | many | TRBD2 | TGTGCCAGCAGCCCCGGGAGGGGACCAGAGACCCAGTACTTC | CASSPGRGPETQYF
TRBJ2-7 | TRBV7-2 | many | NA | TGTGCCAGCAGCTTAATGCGGGATTCCTACGAGCAGTACTTC | CASSLMRDSYEQYF
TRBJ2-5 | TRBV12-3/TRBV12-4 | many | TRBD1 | TGTGCCAGCACCGTCACAGGGGAAGAGACCCAGTACTTC | CASTVTGEETQYF
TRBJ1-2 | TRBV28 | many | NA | TGTGCCAGCAACGACCGCACGGGGGATGGCTACACCTTC | CASNDRTGDGYTF
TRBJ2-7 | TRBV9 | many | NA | TGTGCCAGCAGCGTAGATGGGACCGCTTACTACGAGCAGTACTTC | CASSVDGTAYYEQYF
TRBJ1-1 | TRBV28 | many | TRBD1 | TGTGCCAGCAAGTCCCCGGAGGGGGCGGTTTTAAAAGCTTTCTTT | CASKSPEGAVLKAFF
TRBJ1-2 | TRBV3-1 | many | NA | TGTGCCAGCAGCCACAGCTATGGCTACACCTTC | CASSHSYGYTF
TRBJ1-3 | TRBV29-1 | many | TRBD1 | TGCAGCGCCGGACAGGGAAGTAACACCATATATTTT | CSAGQGSNTIYF
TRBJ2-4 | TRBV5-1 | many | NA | TGCGCCAGCAGCTTGGTTCCGGGTTCCAAAAACATTCAGTACTTC | CASSLVPGSKNIQYF
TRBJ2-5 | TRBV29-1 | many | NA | TGCAGCGTGACGACCAGCCGGGAGACCCAGTACTTC | CSVTTSRETQYF
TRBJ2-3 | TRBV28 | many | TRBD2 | TGTGCCAGCAGTTTGGCGTCTAGCGGGAGGGGGGGACGAGATACGCAGTATTTT | CASSLASSGRGGRDTQYF
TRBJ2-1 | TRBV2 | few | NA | TGTGCCAGCAGTGACAGGGGAACTGAGCAGTTCTTC | CASSDRGTEQFF
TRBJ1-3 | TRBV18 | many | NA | TGTGCCAGCTCTCCCGCAGGGAACACCATATATTTT | CASSPAGNTIYF
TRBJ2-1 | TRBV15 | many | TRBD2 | TGTGCCACCAGGATAACTAGCGGGATGTACAATGAGCAGTTCTTC | CATRITSGMYNEQFF
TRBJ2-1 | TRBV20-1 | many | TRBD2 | TGCAGTGCTAAAGGGACTAGCCATACCAATGAGCAGTTCTTC | CSAKGTSHTNEQFF
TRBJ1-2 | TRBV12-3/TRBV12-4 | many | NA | TGTGCCAGCAGTTTAGTACAAACAGGGACGGGGTATGGCTACACCTTC | CASSLVQTGTGYGYTF
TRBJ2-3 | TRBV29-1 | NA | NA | TGCAGCGTTCCTCTCACAACAGATACGCAGTATTTT | CSVPLTTDTQYF
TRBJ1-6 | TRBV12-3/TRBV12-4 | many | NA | TGTGCCAGCAGTCCCGACAGGTTGGGTTCACCCCTCCACTTT | CASSPDRLGSPLHF
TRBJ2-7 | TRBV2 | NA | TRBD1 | TGTGCCAGCAGCGGGACAGGGAGATACGAGCAGTACTTC | CASSGTGRYEQYF
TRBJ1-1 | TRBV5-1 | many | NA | TGCGCCAGCAGCACTCAGGGGACTGAAGCTTTCTTT | CASSTQGTEAFF
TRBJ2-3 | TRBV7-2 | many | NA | TGTGCCCCTGGGGATACGCAGTATTTT | CAPGDTQYF
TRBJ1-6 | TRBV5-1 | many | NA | TGCGCCAGCAGCGAGGACAGACCCTCCTATAATTCACCCCTCCACTTT | CASSEDRPSYNSPLHF
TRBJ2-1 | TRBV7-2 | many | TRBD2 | TGTGCCAGCAGCCCTGGTAGCGGGAGGCTGCGCAATGAGCAGTTCTTC | CASSPGSGRLRNEQFF
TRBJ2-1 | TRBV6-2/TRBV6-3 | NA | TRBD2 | TGTGCCAGCAGCGGACTAGCGGGAGTTTCTTGGAATGAGCAGTTCTTC | CASSGLAGVSWNEQFF
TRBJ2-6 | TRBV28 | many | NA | TGTGCCAGCAGTTTAACTGGGGCCAACGTCCTGACTTTC | CASSLTGANVLTF
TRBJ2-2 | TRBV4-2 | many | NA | TGTGCCACAGGACAGAGCTTAACCGGGGAGCTGTTTTTT | CATGQSLTGELFF
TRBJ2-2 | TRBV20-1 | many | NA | TGCAGTGCTAGAGCGGGACACACGAACACCGGGGAGCTGTTTTTT | CSARAGHTNTGELFF
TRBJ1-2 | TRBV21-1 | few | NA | TGTGCCAGCAGCAAAGGGGGACAGTTGATCGGGAGGGGCTACACCTTC | CASSKGGQLIGRGYTF
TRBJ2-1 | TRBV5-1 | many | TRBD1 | TGCGCCAGCAGCTTGGCGGGACAGGTACTCTACAATGAGCAGTTCTTC | CASSLAGQVLYNEQFF
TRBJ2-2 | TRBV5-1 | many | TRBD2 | TGCGCCAGCAGCCTCACTAGCGGGAGGGCGATGAGAACCGGGGAGCTGTTTTTT | CASSLTSGRAMRTGELFF
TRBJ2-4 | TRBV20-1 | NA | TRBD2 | TGCAGTGCGCCCACTTTAGCGGGGCTAGCCAAAAACATTCAGTACTTC | CSAPTLAGLAKNIQYF
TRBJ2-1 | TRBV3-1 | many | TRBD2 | TGTGCCAGCAGCCAAGATTCGACTAGCGGGAGAGGGAATGAGCAGTTCTTC | CASSQDSTSGRGNEQFF
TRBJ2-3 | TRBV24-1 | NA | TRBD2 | TGTGCCCCCCCCGGGGGGGGGGTCTCAGATACGCAGTATTTT | CAPPGGGVSDTQYF
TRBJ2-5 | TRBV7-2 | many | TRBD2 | TGTGCCAGCAGCCAAGGACTAGCGGGAGGGCAAGAGACCCAGTACTTC | CASSQGLAGGQETQYF
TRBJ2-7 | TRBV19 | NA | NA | TGTGCCAGTAGGGGGGCCAGTTTCTACGAGCAGTACTTC | CASRGASFYEQYF
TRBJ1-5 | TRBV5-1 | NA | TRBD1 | TGCGCCAGCAGCCCGGACAGGGGGGATCAGCCCCAGCATTTT | CASSPDRGDQPQHF
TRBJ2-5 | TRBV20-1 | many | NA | TGCAGTGCTAGAGATCAAGGACGGACGGAGACCCAGTACTTC | CSARDQGRTETQYF
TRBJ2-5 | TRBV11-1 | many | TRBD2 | TGTGCCAGCAGCTACTCGAGGACTAGCGGATATTTGCAGGAACATGAGACCCAGTACTTC | CASSYSRTSGYLQEHETQYF
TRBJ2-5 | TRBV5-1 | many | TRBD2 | TGCGCCAGCAGCTTGTACCCTAGCGGGAAGGAAGAGACCCAGTACTTC | CASSLYPSGKEETQYF
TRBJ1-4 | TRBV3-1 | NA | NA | TGTGCCAGCAGCCAAGGGATCAACAGCCTGAATGAAAAACTGTTTTTT | CASSQGINSLNEKLFF
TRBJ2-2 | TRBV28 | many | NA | TGTGCCAGCAAGTCCGGCGGGGAGCTGTTTTTT | CASKSGGELFF
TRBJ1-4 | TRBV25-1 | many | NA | TGTGCCAGCAGTGAAGCCGGCCAGACATGGGGAAAACTGTTTTTT | CASSEAGQTWGKLFF
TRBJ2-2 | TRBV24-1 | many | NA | TGTGCCACCAGTGACCCTGGTTGGGGAAAGACGAACACCGGGGAGCTGTTTTTT | CATSDPGWGKTNTGELFF
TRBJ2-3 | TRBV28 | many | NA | TGTGCCAGCAGAACCGGGATCTCCCTTTTTTATTTT | CASRTGISLFYF